The 30 T cell receptor beta chains below all came from one sample that was sequenced in a study of metastatic and nonmetastatic thyroid tumors (dated by TCRdb to 2018 to 2021). The protocol used for the library was PCR. Sequencer: Illumina HiSeq 4000. Using fastp at Q25 and MiXCR, TCRdb reprocessed the public reads and kept productive beta chains. This sample holds about 40,000 clones; 11% were observed only once. Jointly, the top ten make up roughly 25% of the sample. No treatment had been received by any patient before thyroid surgery. The sequenced material came from blood. These receptors were collected from a female donor with papillary thyroid cancer or a benign thyroid nodule (not recorded which). Some clones in this sample may be carry-over from other donors' samples.

This clone was counted ten times or more. The chain carries TRBV2 and TRBJ2-7; no firm D call. Germline values: CDR1 SNHLY, CDR2 FYNNEI. The V gene lost 2 bases and the J gene lost 3 bases, with 14 bases spanning the gap. The CDR3 length is 15 residues. CDR3 loop: CASSEKLLSRYEQYF. The CDR3 nucleotides are TGTGCCAGCAGTGAAAAGCTATTAAGTCGCTACGAGCAGTACTTC. Full variable domain (rest looked up from reference TRBV2 and TRBJ2-7): EPEVTQTPSHQVTQMGQEVILRCVPISNHLYFYWYRQILGQKVEFLVSFYNNEISEKSEIFDDQFSVERPDGSNFTLKIRSTKLEDSAMYFCASSEKLLSRYEQYFGPGTRLTVT.

For this clone: It may be a read error: a sequence one base away is much more abundant. The rearrangement uses TRBV5-4 and TRBJ2-7, with TRBD2 identical over 7 bases. V dropped 10 bases and J dropped 4; count of bases not matched to a gene: 8. Looked up from germline, CDR1 is SGHNT and CDR2 is YYREEE (reference sequence). The CDR3 is made up of 12 amino acids. DNA for the CDR3: TGTGCCGCCGGCCGGGGGGAATACGAGCAGTACTTC. It codes for CAAGRGEYEQYF.

This clone has ten or more counts. The chain couples TRBV15 to TRBJ1-6; 7 bases align to TRBD1. Germline assignment: CDR1 LNHNV and CDR2 YYDKDF (reference sequence). Trimming took 0 bases from V and 7 from J; bases not matched to a gene: 3. The CDR3 runs to 15 residues. The CDR3 loop reads CATSREHRGNSPLHF. CDR3 DNA sequence: TGTGCCACCAGCAGAGAACACAGGGGAAATTCACCCCTCCACTTT.

This clone was observed a handful of times. The chain employs TRBV14 and TRBJ1-4; 7 nucleotides line up with TRBD1. This CDR3 has 18 residues. The ends lost 4 bases at V and 3 bases at J; junction bases unmatched: 14. Germline CDR1 is SGHDN and CDR2 is FVKESK. The CDR3 protein is CASSPNPLTGEPNEKLFF. Here the CDR3 DNA reads TGTGCCAGCAGCCCAAACCCCCTTACAGGGGAGCCTAATGAAAAACTGTTTTTT.

The rearrangement uses TRBV7-9 and TRBJ2-3, with D perhaps matching TRBD1 (5 bases). There are 14 residues in the CDR3. Germline CDR1 SEHNR, CDR2 FQNEAQ (reference sequence). The V and J ends lost 3 bases and 6 bases respectively, with 13 bases between them. Written as DNA, the CDR3 is TGTGCCAGCAGCTTGTCACAGGACGAGGATACGCAGTATTTT. Amino acid sequence: CASSLSQDEDTQYF.

This clone was seen repeatedly, ten times or more. The J gene is TRBJ2-7, the V gene TRBV5-1, with 7 bases that match TRBD2. Germline CDR1 and CDR2: SGHRS and YFSETQ. The J segment lost 2 bases and the V segment lost 1 base, leaving 9 bases of the junction unmatched. This CDR3 region has 16 residues. This CDR3 reads CASSLSRGTTAYEQYF. The CDR3 region has the DNA TGCGCCAGCAGCTTGAGCCGGGGGACTACCGCCTACGAGCAGTACTTC.

This clone was seen more than once but under ten times. The V call is TRBV5-1, the J call TRBJ2-4, with D possibly called TRBD1 or TRBD2 (5 bases each). The V and J ends lost 4 bases and 4 bases respectively, with 12 bases between them. The CDR3 loop spans 14 amino acids. Germline V CDR1 and CDR2: SGHRS, YFSETQ. CDR3 amino acids: CASSLPGPKNIQYF. The CDR3 DNA reads TGCGCCAGCAGCCTTCCGGGACCAAAAAACATTCAGTACTTC.

Note on this clone: A much larger clone lies a single base off, so this may be a read error. This chain connects TRBV2 to TRBJ2-1; possible D gene TRBD2, 5 bases. The CDR3 has 14 amino acids. CDR1 SNHLY and CDR2 FYNNEI come from the germline V gene. Trimming stripped 6 bases from V and 3 bases from J, with 12 bases between. CDR3 sequence (DNA): TGTGCCAGCAGCCAAATTAGCGTCTACAATGAGCAGTTCTTC. This translates into CASSQISVYNEQFF.

This clone was counted many times. CDR3 nucleotides: TGTGCCAGCAAGGCCGGTTACAATGAGCAGTTCTTC. Its translation is CASKAGYNEQFF. The V gene is TRBV28, the J gene TRBJ2-1; D uncertain. Per the germline V gene, CDR1 is MDHEN and CDR2 is SYDVKM. V was trimmed by 7 bases and J by 4 bases, leaving 8 bases between them. The length of the CDR3 is 12 residues.

This clone has at least ten counts. This chain uses TRBV18 with TRBJ2-7; TRBD2 might be the D (5 bases). In germline, CDR1 is KGHSH, CDR2 LQKENI. Trimming took 4 bases from V and 3 from J, leaving 16 bases between them. This CDR3 contains 15 residues. CDR3 residues: CASSHTGILYYEQYF. CDR3 DNA sequence: TGTGCCAGCTCACACACCGGGATCCTCTACTACGAGCAGTACTTC.

This clone has ten or more counts. The gene calls are TRBV20-1 and TRBJ2-4; unclear D gene. Looked up from germline, CDR1 is DFQATT and CDR2 is SNEGSKA (reference sequence). Trimming left V 0 bases short and J 7 bases short, with 10 bases between. This CDR3 is built from 13 residues. The CDR3 sequence is CSARDVESNIQYF. In DNA form, the CDR3 reads TGCAGTGCTAGAGATGTGGAGTCTAACATTCAGTACTTC.

This clone came up a few times. A much larger clone differs from this one at a single base, so this may be a read error. Other DNA sequences in this specimen translate into the identical CDR3. The chain employs TRBV12-5 and TRBJ2-5, with a possible D match to TRBD2 (7 bases). V shed 4 bases and J shed 2 bases, with 23 bases lying between them. Germline V CDR1 and CDR2: LGHNT, FRNRAP. The CDR3 sequence is 18 residues long. CDR3 nucleotides: TGTGCTAGTGGTTCTGAAATGGGGGGGCGTATCCGTCAAGAGACCCAGTACTTC. Translation gives CASGSEMGGRIRQETQYF.

This clone has a handful of counts. Germline and junction disagree at one end, which may indicate a read error. The chain recombines TRBV12-3 or TRBV12-4 with TRBJ2-6; the D is unclear. The CDR3 has 15 residues. In DNA, the CDR3 is TGTGCCAGCATTTTAGTTGCAGTCGGGTCCAACGTCCTGACTTTC. It specifies CASILVAVGSNVLTF.

This clone was seen repeatedly, ten times or more. V and J are TRBV3-1 and TRBJ2-5, with 9 nucleotides matching TRBD1. This CDR3 has 15 residues. The V gene end was trimmed by 2 bases and the J gene end by 5 bases; junction bases not matched to a gene: 6. The germline V gene encodes CDR1 LGHDT and CDR2 YNNKEL (reference sequence). CDR3 coding DNA: TGTGCCAGCAGCCAAAGGGGGACAGGGTGGGAGACCCAGTACTTC. It yields the protein CASSQRGTGWETQYF.

This clone was counted at least ten times. Its ends do not fully match the called genes, so a read error is possible. The chain joins TRBV6-1 to TRBJ1-4; unclear D gene. CDR3 length: 13 residues. Per the germline V gene, CDR1 is MNHNS and CDR2 is SASEGT. The CDR3 sequence is CASSGTVNERLFF. In DNA form, the CDR3 reads TGTGCCAGCAGTGGGACGGTGAATGAAAGACTGTTTTTT.

This clone occurred many times. This chain joins TRBV7-2 and TRBJ2-7, with TRBD2 identical over 13 bases. The J segment lost 4 bases and the V segment lost 4 bases, leaving 4 bases of the junction unmatched. The CDR3 runs 15 residues. CDR1 and CDR2 from the germline V gene are SGHTA and FQGNSA. The CDR3 here is CASSSRTSGSYEQYF. CDR3 nucleotide sequence: TGTGCCAGCAGCTCACGGACTAGCGGGAGTTACGAGCAGTACTTC.

At least ten counts were recorded for this clone. The rearrangement links TRBV20-1 to TRBJ2-1; D perhaps matches TRBD1 (5 bases). The V and J ends lost 3 bases and 9 bases respectively, with 12 bases between them. The CDR3 runs to 12 residues. Germline CDR1 and CDR2: DFQATT and SNEGSKA (reference sequence). The CDR3 nucleotides read TGCAGTGCTAGCCAGGGAAAGGGTGAGCAGTTCTTC. Translated, it gives CSASQGKGEQFF.

This clone was detected ten times or more. The rearrangement links TRBV6-2 or TRBV6-3 to TRBJ2-2; 7 bases are a match to TRBD2. After removal of 7 bases from V and 1 base from J, the junction contained 6 bases not matched to a gene. This CDR3 spans 15 amino acids. Germline CDR1 reads MNHEY; CDR2 reads SVGEGT. Written as DNA, the CDR3 is TGTGCCAGCACCGACGGACTAGGGAACACCGGGGAGCTGTTTTTT. It encodes CASTDGLGNTGELFF.

This clone occurred many times. The DNA of the CDR3 is TGCGCCAGCAGCTTGGCGACAGGACAGGGGTACGAGCAGTACTTC. Protein product: CASSLATGQGYEQYF. The chain employs TRBV5-1 and TRBJ2-7; TRBD1 agrees at 9 bases. The CDR3 sequence is 15 residues long. With V trimmed by 0 bases and J by 4 bases, 5 bases remained unmatched. CDR1 SGHRS and CDR2 YFSETQ come from the germline V gene.

This clone has at least ten counts. The chain carries TRBV6-4 and TRBJ2-1; a weak D match, TRBD1 (6 bases). V gave up 8 bases and J gave up 2 bases, with 10 bases separating them. The CDR3 length is 13 residues. CDR1 and CDR2 from the germline V gene are MRHNA and SNTAGT. The CDR3 DNA reads as TGTGCCAGCCCAGGGGCAACCTACAATGAGCAGTTCTTC. It yields the protein CASPGATYNEQFF.

This clone was seen repeatedly, ten times or more. The rearrangement links TRBV5-6 to TRBJ1-6, with a weak D call TRBD1 (6 bases). Trimming removed 3 bases from V and 10 bases from J, with 20 bases in between. The CDR3 has 16 residues. Germline CDR1 reads SGHDT; CDR2 reads YYEEEE. The CDR3 DNA sequence: TGTGCCAGCAGCTCGGGGGGCGGGACCTGGGGGTCACCCCTCCACTTT. Its protein is CASSSGGGTWGSPLHF.

This clone was counted a few times. Just one base apart from a much larger clone, this may be a read error. This same CDR3 is encoded by further DNA sequences in the sample. The V call is TRBV19, the J call TRBJ2-2; D is unclear. The CDR3 consists of 13 residues. From germline, CDR1 is LNHDA and CDR2 SQIVND (reference sequence). The V and J ends lost 1 base and 6 bases respectively, with 6 bases between them. CDR3 residues: CASSIVVPGELFF. The CDR3 nucleotides read TGTGCCAGTAGTATAGTCGTCCCCGGGGAGCTGTTTTTT.

Ten or more counts support this clone. The chain combines TRBV5-1 with TRBJ2-7; 7 bases match TRBD1. This CDR3 has 17 residues. V lost 4 bases and J lost 2; bases outside the gene matches: 15. The germline gives CDR1 SGHRS, CDR2 YFSETQ. As DNA, the CDR3 is TGCGCCAGCAGCGGCACGGGACAGCGTTGGACCCCCTACGAGCAGTACTTC. Its protein is CASSGTGQRWTPYEQYF.

This clone was picked up a small number of times. A read error may be the cause here, since a much bigger clone is one base away. The same CDR3 arises from other DNA sequences in this sample as well. This rearrangement joins TRBV7-9 to TRBJ2-1; 8 nucleotides align to TRBD1. After removal of 8 bases from V and 8 bases from J, the junction contained 8 bases not matched to a gene. The CDR3 extends over 13 amino acids. CDR1 and CDR2 (germline): SEHNR, FQNEAQ (reference sequence). CDR3 DNA: TGTGCCAGCTCAAGGCAGGGGGCGCATGAGCAGTTCTTC. Its protein product is CASSRQGAHEQFF.

This clone was detected many times. Possible read error: a much larger clone is one base away. The CDR3 here is CASSRTHEQFF. Written as DNA, the CDR3 is TGTGCCAGTAGCCGGACTCATGAGCAGTTCTTC. V and J are TRBV19 and TRBJ2-1; weak D call: TRBD2 (5 bases). Trimming cost V 6 bases and J 8 bases, with 8 bases left between them. Germline assignment: CDR1 LNHDA and CDR2 SQIVND (reference sequence). The CDR3 sequence is 11 residues long.

In this sample, this clone turned up many times. The DNA for the CDR3 is TGTGCCAGCAGTGAGGGGACAGAAAATTCACCCCTCCACTTT. This gives the protein CASSEGTENSPLHF. J is TRBJ1-6 and V is TRBV6-1, with 7 bases lining up with TRBD1. The germline V gene has CDR1 MNHNS and CDR2 SASEGT. The length of the CDR3 is 14 residues. V shed 3 bases and J 7 bases; nucleotides not matched to a gene: 3.

There are many counts of this clone. The chain couples TRBV19 to TRBJ1-2, with TRBD1 matching over 7 bases. CDR1 is LNHDA and CDR2 is SQIVND in the germline V gene (reference sequence). V was clipped by 7 bases and J by 5 bases; unmatched bases: 7. The CDR3 loop spans 13 amino acids. CDR3 amino acids: CASTVTGHYGYTF. CDR3 coding DNA: TGTGCCAGTACCGTGACAGGGCATTATGGCTACACCTTC.

This clone has more than one count but fewer than ten. The chain has TRBV7-9 and TRBJ2-1; 11 positions agree with TRBD2. In germline, CDR1 is SEHNR, CDR2 FQNEAQ (reference sequence). The CDR3 length is 14 residues. J gave up 6 bases and V 4 bases, and 2 bases lay outside the gene matches. The CDR3 loop reads CASSSGTSGNEQFF. CDR3 DNA sequence: TGTGCCAGCAGCTCCGGGACTAGCGGCAATGAGCAGTTCTTC.

This clone was seen many times. V usage is TRBV13 and J usage is TRBJ2-7; 11 positions match TRBD2. Trimming took 3 bases from V and 8 from J; bases not matched to a gene: 6. Per germline, CDR1 PRHDT and CDR2 FYEKMQ (reference sequence). The CDR3 loop spans 14 amino acids. The CDR3 loop is CASSLSGLAEKQYF. The CDR3 DNA is TGTGCCAGCAGCTTGTCGGGACTAGCGGAAAAGCAGTACTTC.

The sample holds a few counts of this clone. V gene TRBV6-1 combines with J gene TRBJ2-7, with 8 positions matching TRBD1. Trimming cost V 6 bases and J 4 bases; bases outside gene matches: 11. Germline V gene sequence: CDR1 MNHNS, CDR2 SASEGT. This CDR3 is built from 15 residues. This CDR3 reads CASSPGQAFFYEQYF. Written as DNA, the CDR3 is TGTGCCAGCAGCCCGGGACAGGCGTTTTTTTACGAGCAGTACTTC.